The 24 T cell receptor beta chains below come from one sample, sequenced in a study of OX40 agonist ivuxolimab in advanced cancers. Sequencing was performed with immunoSEQ multiplex PCR; in TCRdb, only in-frame clones are kept and a portion is missing. The sample shows 65,000 to 95,000 clones, about 84% of them seen only once. Source: CD4+ or CD8+ T cells sorted from blood, taken in a trial of the OX40 agonist ivuxolimab. All receptors come from an adult with an advanced solid tumor such as melanoma, head and neck, liver or kidney cancer.

The chain employs TRBV15 and TRBJ2-6; D uncertain. This CDR3 is built from 16 residues. The ends were cut back, 5 bases at V and 0 bases at J, with 11 bases in the middle. Germline CDR1 reads LNHNV; CDR2 reads YYDKDF (reference sequence). The chain's CDR3 is CATSPRPSSGANVLTF. CDR3 in DNA: TGTGCCACCAGCCCACGCCCCTCCTCTGGGGCCAACGTCCTGACTTTC.

The rearrangement links TRBV5-1 to TRBJ1-2; 9 nucleotides line up with TRBD1. V lost 4 bases to trimming and J lost 2 bases; unmatched junction nucleotides: 3. The length of the CDR3 is 14 residues. CDR1 and CDR2 (germline): SGHRS, YFSETQ. The chain's CDR3 is CASSEGQGNYGYTF. The CDR3, as DNA: TGCGCCAGCAGCGAAGGACAGGGGAACTATGGCTACACCTTC.

The chain combines TRBV14 with TRBJ2-7; no firm D call. Germline CDR1 reads SGHDN; CDR2 reads FVKESK. This CDR3 region has 14 residues. Between the trimmed V and J ends, which lost 1 base and 2 bases, there was a span of 9 bases. CDR3 amino acids: CASSQAAVPYEQYF. CDR3 nucleotide sequence: TGTGCCAGCAGCCAAGCTGCGGTCCCCTACGAGCAGTACTTC.

This chain uses TRBV7-2 with TRBJ2-5; TRBD2 aligns across 10 bases. The CDR3 runs to 15 residues. CDR1 is SGHTA and CDR2 is FQGNSA in the germline V gene. V shed 4 bases, J shed 6 bases, and the junction held 8 bases outside the gene matches. CDR3 in amino acids: CASSWTLAGMQTQYF. The CDR3 nucleotides are TGTGCCAGCAGCTGGACACTAGCGGGGATGCAGACCCAGTACTTC.

The rearrangement uses TRBV4-1 and TRBJ2-7, with D possibly called TRBD1 or TRBD2 (5 bases each). With 3 bases removed from V and 3 bases from J, the gap between germline ends came to 15 bases. CDR3 length: 15 residues. Germline CDR1 and CDR2: MGHRA and YSYEKL. The chain's CDR3 is CASSHPSRGSYEQYF. The CDR3 DNA is TGCGCCAGCAGCCACCCGTCGAGGGGCAGCTACGAGCAGTACTTC.

This clone was counted a single time. The V and J genes are TRBV12-1 and TRBJ1-5; the table's D call of TRBD1 was not tested on the DNA. TRBV12-1 is deemed a pseudogene. CDR3 length equals 17 residues. Here the CDR3 reads CASSRRDRGSGNQPQHF. CDR3 sequence (DNA): TGTGCCAGCAGCCGCCGGGACAGGGGAAGTGGCAATCAGCCCCAGCATTTT.

J is TRBJ2-2 and V is TRBV19; 13 bases match TRBD2. There are 15 residues in the CDR3. CDR1 and CDR2 from the germline V gene are LNHDA and SQIVND (reference sequence). J was trimmed by 8 bases and V by 8 bases; bases with no gene match: 8. The CDR3 bases are TGTGCCAGTCAGACACTAGCGGGGGGGCGAGGGGAGCTGTTTTTT. This sequence encodes CASQTLAGGRGELFF.

V gene TRBV29-1 combines with J gene TRBJ2-7; TRBD1 matches 7 bases. The CDR3 sequence is 13 residues long. V was pared by 1 base and J by 5 bases, with 5 bases of the junction left unmatched. The germline CDR1 and CDR2 sequences are SQVTM and ANQGSEA. The CDR3 loop reads CSVEGDSKDEQYF. Written as DNA, the CDR3 is TGCAGCGTTGAAGGGGACAGTAAGGACGAGCAGTACTTC.

Only a few counts were recorded for this clone. This rearrangement joins TRBV18 to TRBJ1-3; D gene uncertain. V dropped 4 bases and J dropped 2 bases, with 6 bases sitting between them. The CDR3 consists of 13 residues. The germline V gene has CDR1 KGHSH and CDR2 LQKENI. CDR3 nucleotides: TGTGCCAGCTCACTCGGGGCTGGAAACACCATATATTTT. Residues: CASSLGAGNTIYF.

This chain uses TRBV6-6 with TRBJ1-5; 8 bases are a match to TRBD1. The germline CDR1 and CDR2 sequences are MNHNY and SVGAGI (reference sequence). The CDR3 is made up of 14 amino acids. Unmatched junction bases numbered 7, after V lost 6 bases and J lost 6 bases. The CDR3 here is CASRPHGQGQPQHF. The CDR3 DNA reads TGTGCCAGCAGACCCCACGGACAGGGTCAGCCCCAGCATTTT.

This chain joins TRBV7-3 and TRBJ1-6; no clear D. CDR3 length: 15 amino acids. From germline, CDR1 is SGHTA and CDR2 FQGTGA. The V end lost 5 bases, the J end lost 0 bases, and 8 bases lay between the germline ends. CDR3 nucleotide sequence: TGTGCCAGCAGCGCCCGAAGCTCCTATAATTCACCCCTCCACTTT. It translates to CASSARSSYNSPLHF.

The chain combines TRBV28 with TRBJ2-7, with TRBD1 matching over 11 bases. The V gene end was trimmed by 5 bases and the J gene end by 6 bases; junction bases not matched to a gene: 6. The CDR3 extends over 14 amino acids. CDR1 and CDR2 (germline): MDHEN, SYDVKM. The CDR3 loop reads CASSPAGTGGEQYF. DNA of the CDR3: TGTGCCAGCAGTCCCGCCGGGACAGGGGGCGAGCAGTACTTC.

This clone appeared a single time. The rearrangement uses TRBV6-5 and TRBJ1-4; D gene unclear. The V and J ends lost 2 bases and 3 bases respectively, with 10 bases between them. CDR3 length equals 15 residues. Germline V gene data show CDR1 as MNHEY and CDR2 as SVGAGI. Here the CDR3 DNA reads TGTGCCAGCAGTTACGGCAGGATGGCTAATGAAAAACTGTTTTTT. It yields the protein CASSYGRMANEKLFF.

This clone was counted a few times. The CDR3 DNA is TGCGCCAGCAGGCGGGGACAGGGCAACGAGCAGTACTTC. It encodes CASRRGQGNEQYF. The chain uses TRBV5-1 and TRBJ2-7, with 9 bases aligning to TRBD1. This CDR3 spans 13 amino acids. Germline lookup yields CDR1 SGHRS and CDR2 YFSETQ. V dropped 5 bases and J dropped 5; count of bases not matched to a gene: 5.

The CDR3 reads CATTGTSGRSVGEQYF. The DNA of the CDR3 is TGTGCCACAACCGGGACTAGCGGGAGGTCTGTCGGGGAGCAGTACTTC. The chain is built from TRBV10-3 and TRBJ2-7, with 15 bases aligning to TRBD2. Germline CDR1 ENHRY, CDR2 SYGVKD. The CDR3 covers 16 residues. V lost 10 bases, J lost 7 bases, and 14 bases stayed unmatched.

V and J are TRBV27 and TRBJ1-1, with D possibly TRBD1 on 5 matching bases. The germline V and J ends were trimmed by 5 bases and 4 bases, with 8 bases remaining between them. The CDR3 length is 12 residues. CDR1 MNHEY and CDR2 SMNVEV come from the germline V gene (reference sequence). The CDR3 nucleotides are TGTGCCAGCAGTCAGGGTGGCACTGAAGCTTTCTTT. This codes for CASSQGGTEAFF.

The chain couples TRBV28 to TRBJ2-7; no clear D gene. V lost 1 base, J lost 9 bases, and 7 bases lay in between. The length of the CDR3 is 11 residues. CDR1 MDHEN and CDR2 SYDVKM come from the germline V gene. CDR3 amino acids: CASSLSFRQYF. DNA of the CDR3: TGTGCCAGCAGTTTATCGTTCAGGCAGTACTTC. Using reference TRBV28 and TRBJ2-7 for the parts outside the CDR3, the full variable domain is DVKVTQSSRYLVKRTGEKVFLECVQDMDHENMFWYRQDPGLGLRLIYFSYDVKMKEKGDIPEGYSVSREKKERFSLILESASTNQTSMYLCASSLSFRQYFGPGTRLTVT.

The V call is TRBV25-1, the J call TRBJ1-6; D possibly corresponds to TRBD1 (6 bases). This CDR3 has 14 amino acids. The germline V gene encodes CDR1 MGHDK and CDR2 SYGVNS. V lost 6 bases and J lost 3, with 9 bases in between. CDR3 amino acids: CASRVQGYNSPLHF. The CDR3 nucleotides read TGTGCCAGCAGGGTACAGGGCTATAATTCACCCCTCCACTTT.

The chain is built from TRBV5-4 and TRBJ1-2; the match to TRBD1 covers 11 bases. Germline loops: CDR1 SGHNT, CDR2 YYREEE (reference sequence). The CDR3 runs 14 residues. The V and J ends lost 4 bases and 7 bases, in that order; junction bases with no gene match: 6. This chain's CDR3 is CASSPRDRGSGYTF. The CDR3 coding sequence is TGTGCCAGCAGCCCCCGGGACAGGGGGTCTGGCTACACCTTC.

This clone was counted a single time. V usage is TRBV11-3 and J usage is TRBJ2-2; 7 bases map to TRBD1. The CDR3 is 14 residues long. CDR1 and CDR2 from the germline V gene are SGHNT and YENEEA. J lost 5 bases, V lost 0 bases, and 0 bases had no gene match. The CDR3 sequence is CASSLEQGTGELFF. In DNA, the CDR3 is TGTGCCAGCAGCTTAGAACAGGGGACCGGGGAGCTGTTTTTT.

The rearrangement joins TRBV7-8 to TRBJ2-7; perhaps TRBD2 as D (6 bases). CDR1 is SGHVS and CDR2 is FQNEAQ in the germline V gene. CDR3 length: 13 residues. The germline V and J ends were trimmed by 7 bases and 0 bases, with 10 bases remaining between them. CDR3 nucleotide sequence: TGTGCCAGCACCCCCGGGAGCTCCTACGAGCAGTACTTC. This codes for CASTPGSSYEQYF.

This rearrangement joins TRBV5-6 to TRBJ2-5; D unclear. Trimming took 2 bases from V and 4 from J, leaving 15 bases between them. This CDR3 has 15 amino acids. The V gene's germline CDR1 is SGHDT and CDR2 YYEEEE. The CDR3 sequence is CASSFFGSLRETQYF. CDR3 DNA sequence: TGTGCCAGCAGCTTTTTTGGGTCCTTACGAGAGACCCAGTACTTC. The whole variable domain, filled in from reference TRBV5-6 and TRBJ2-5, reads DAGVTQSPTHLIKTRGQQVTLRCSPKSGHDTVSWYQQALGQGPQFIFQYYEEEERQRGNFPDRFSGHQFPNYSSELNVNALLLGDSALYLCASSFFGSLRETQYFGPGTRLLVL.

This sequence joins TRBV7-2 and TRBJ1-1; the D is unclear. The CDR3 runs to 13 residues. In germline, CDR1 is SGHTA, CDR2 FQGNSA. Trimming cost V 3 bases and J 1 base, with 6 bases left between them. The CDR3 nucleotides are TGTGCCAGCAGCTTCGACGCGAACACTGAAGCTTTCTTT. Translation: CASSFDANTEAFF.

The chain joins TRBV9 to TRBJ1-3; TRBD1 might be the D (6 bases). This CDR3 spans 16 amino acids. Germline V lookup: CDR1 SGDLS, CDR2 YYNGEE. V was pared by 0 bases and J by 2 bases, with 12 bases between. Here the CDR3 reads CASSVGPQGTGNTIYF. DNA of the CDR3: TGTGCCAGCAGCGTAGGCCCTCAGGGGACTGGAAACACCATATATTTT. Full variable domain (missing parts from reference TRBV9 and TRBJ1-3): DSGVTQTPKHLITATGQRVTLRCSPRSGDLSVYWYQQSLDQGLQFLIQYYNGEERAKGNILERFSAQQFPDLHSELNLSSLELGDSALYFCASSVGPQGTGNTIYFGEGSWLTVV.